The 10 T cell receptor beta chains below all came from one sample that was sequenced in a study of control samples from healthy donors and cancer patients. Profiling relied on immunoSEQ multiplex PCR, and the TCRdb table lists in-frame clones only, not all of them. The sample contains around 130,000 clones, about 88% of which appear only once. Sequences were obtained from blood. The source of these receptors is a man aged 45-65 years in good health.

V is TRBV10-3 and J is TRBJ1-5; D is possibly TRBD1 (6 bases). The germline CDR1 and CDR2 sequences are ENHRY and SYGVKD. V was shortened by 4 bases and J by 0 bases, with 7 bases between the two germline ends. The CDR3 is made up of 14 amino acids. The CDR3 coding sequence is TGTGCCATCAGTGGACAGGTTAGCAATCAGCCCCAGCATTTT. This gives the protein CAISGQVSNQPQHF.

The gene calls are TRBV5-1 and TRBJ1-1; D not resolved. V was trimmed by 1 base and J by 4 bases, leaving 11 bases between them. Germline V gene data show CDR1 as SGHRS and CDR2 as YFSETQ. The length of the CDR3 is 14 residues. In DNA form, the CDR3 reads TGCGCCAGCAGCTTGTCGGGCCCGGTCACTGAAGCTTTCTTT. Encoded protein: CASSLSGPVTEAFF.

The chain combines TRBV4-1 with TRBJ2-3, with a tentative D call TRBD1 (5 bases). This CDR3 region has 16 residues. V was clipped by 3 bases and J by 2 bases, with 15 bases between them. From germline, CDR1 is MGHRA and CDR2 YSYEKL. The CDR3 protein is CASSHTPGRVTDTQYF. The CDR3 DNA reads TGCGCCAGCAGCCACACCCCCGGCAGGGTCACAGATACGCAGTATTTT.

This clone was detected only once. The V gene is TRBV12-5, the J gene TRBJ1-1, with D perhaps matching TRBD1 (6 bases). Between the trimmed V and J ends, which lost 3 bases and 7 bases, there was a span of 6 bases. Germline V lookup: CDR1 LGHNT, CDR2 FRNRAP. CDR3 length: 11 amino acids. In DNA form, the CDR3 reads TGTGCTAGTGGTTTCAGGGGTGAAGCTTTCTTT. Amino acids: CASGFRGEAFF.

V is TRBV18 and J is TRBJ2-7; the match to TRBD1 covers 11 bases. Unmatched junction bases numbered 6, after V lost 4 bases and J lost 7 bases. Germline CDR1 KGHSH, CDR2 LQKENI. The CDR3 is 14 residues long. The CDR3 nucleotides are TGTGCCAGCTCACGTGGACAGGGGGCCGTGGAGCAGTACTTC. This translates into CASSRGQGAVEQYF. Drawing the rest from reference TRBV18 and TRBJ2-7, the complete variable domain is NAGVMQNPRHLVRRRGQEARLRCSPMKGHSHVYWYRQLPEEGLKFMVYLQKENIIDESGMPKERFSAEFPKEGPSILRIQQVVRGDSAAYFCASSRGQGAVEQYFGPGTRLTVT.

This clone was observed once. The chain has TRBV13 and TRBJ1-1, with 7 nucleotides matching TRBD1. Germline CDR1 is PRHDT and CDR2 is FYEKMQ (reference sequence). The CDR3 is made up of 13 amino acids. V was pared by 1 base and J by 8 bases, with 4 bases of the junction left unmatched. The CDR3 DNA follows: TGTGCCAGCAGCTTAGTGGCGGACAGGGAAGCTTTCTTT. Translated, it gives CASSLVADREAFF.

The gene calls are TRBV7-2 and TRBJ2-7, with D uncertain. Germline V CDR1 and CDR2: SGHTA, FQGNSA. Between the trimmed V and J ends, which lost 4 bases and 2 bases, there was a span of 9 bases. The CDR3 is 13 amino acids. In nucleotides, the CDR3 is TGTGCCAGCAGCTCGTTTGGGGCCTACGAGCAGTACTTC. Translation gives CASSSFGAYEQYF.

The genes are TRBV4-1 and TRBJ2-2, with a tentative D call TRBD1 (6 bases). The length of the CDR3 is 15 residues. Trimming removed 1 base at V and 8 bases at J, with 14 bases between. Germline CDR1 is MGHRA and CDR2 is YSYEKL. The DNA of the CDR3 is TGCGCCAGCAGCCAAGGGCCAGGGGATGGGGGGGAGCTGTTTTTT. This encodes CASSQGPGDGGELFF.

V is TRBV27 and J is TRBJ2-7, with D tentatively TRBD1 (6 bases). The CDR3 is 13 residues long. Germline lookup yields CDR1 MNHEY and CDR2 SMNVEV (reference sequence). V was cut by 3 bases and J by 5 bases, with 11 bases left in between. The DNA of the CDR3 is TGTGCCAGCAGTTTTACAGGGAACAACGAGCAGTACTTC. Its protein product is CASSFTGNNEQYF.

This chain joins TRBV3-1 (or the pseudogene TRBV3-2) and TRBJ2-5, with 13 nucleotides matching TRBD2. The germline CDR1 and CDR2 sequences are LGHDT and YNNKEL (reference sequence). This CDR3 contains 18 residues. With 1 base clipped from V and 2 bases from J, the junction kept 7 bases outside the gene matches. The CDR3 sequence: CASSQGTTSGGPQETQYF. CDR3 coding DNA: TGTGCCAGCAGCCAAGGAACGACTAGCGGGGGGCCACAAGAGACCCAGTACTTC.